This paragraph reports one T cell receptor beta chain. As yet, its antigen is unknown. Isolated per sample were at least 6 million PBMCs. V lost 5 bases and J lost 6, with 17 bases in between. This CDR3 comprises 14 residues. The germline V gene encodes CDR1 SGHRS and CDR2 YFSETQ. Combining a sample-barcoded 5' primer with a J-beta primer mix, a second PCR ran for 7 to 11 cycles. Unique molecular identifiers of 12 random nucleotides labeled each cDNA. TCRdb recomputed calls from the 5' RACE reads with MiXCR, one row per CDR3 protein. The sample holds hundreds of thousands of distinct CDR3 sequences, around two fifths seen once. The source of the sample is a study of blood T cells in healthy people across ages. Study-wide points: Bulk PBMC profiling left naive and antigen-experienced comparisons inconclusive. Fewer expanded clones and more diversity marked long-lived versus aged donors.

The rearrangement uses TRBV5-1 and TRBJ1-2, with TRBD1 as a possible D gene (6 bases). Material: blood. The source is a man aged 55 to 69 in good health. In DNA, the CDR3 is TGCGCCAGCAGAGATGCGGGGGGCGGCGATGGCTACACCTTC. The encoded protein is CASRDAGGGDGYTF.